Listed below are T cell receptor beta chains from one sample, sequenced in a study of CD8 T cells in ankylosing spondylitis. TCRdb recomputed calls from the 5' RACE reads with MiXCR, one row per CDR3 protein. In the table there are 25,000 to 40,000 distinct CDR3 sequences, about 6.8% of which are singletons. Material: blood, either unsorted or a sorted T cell fraction (not recorded which). These receptors originate from a male donor with ankylosing spondylitis or in good health (not recorded which). The CDR3 runs from the conserved cysteine through the conserved F or W. A D gene is named only where the DNA matches it firmly. Where a row states a size, it is once, few, many or the class of an expanded clone; other rows omit it.

J gene | CDR3 length | D gene | clone size | V gene | CDR3 protein | CDR3 DNA
TRBJ2-2 | 18 | - | - | TRBV12-3/TRBV12-4 | CACWGNIDRRTNTGELFF | TGTGCCTGCTGGGGGAACATAGACAGGAGGACGAACACCGGGGAGCTGTTTTTT
TRBJ2-7 | 12 | - | many | TRBV4-2 | CASSQDAYEQYF | TGTGCCAGCAGCCAAGATGCGTACGAGCAGTACTTC
TRBJ2-1 | 15 | TRBD2 | many | TRBV5-1 | CASSLTSGSYNEQFF | TGCGCCAGCAGCTTAACTAGCGGGAGCTACAATGAGCAGTTCTTC
TRBJ2-7 | 15 | TRBD1 | many | TRBV11-2 | CASSLPGTGIYEQYF | TGTGCCAGCAGCCTTCCCGGGACAGGGATCTACGAGCAGTACTTC
TRBJ2-5 | 11 | - | many | TRBV20-1 | CSATSRETQYF | TGCAGTGCTACCTCCCGGGAGACCCAGTACTTC
TRBJ2-5 | 16 | TRBD2 | - | TRBV2 | CASIPGLAGGAETQYF | TGTGCCAGCATACCCGGACTAGCGGGAGGGGCAGAGACCCAGTACTTC
TRBJ2-1 | 14 | TRBD1 | - | TRBV7-9 | CASSPRQGYNEQFF | TGTGCCAGCAGCCCGAGACAGGGCTACAATGAGCAGTTCTTC
TRBJ2-3 | 13 | - | many | TRBV20-1 | CSAPGWESATQYF | TGCAGTGCTCCGGGGTGGGAGTCGGCTACGCAGTATTTT
TRBJ1-2 | 16 | - | many | TRBV25-1 | CASSASTGQVNYGYTF | TGTGCCAGCAGTGCGTCGACCGGGCAGGTTAACTATGGCTACACCTTC
TRBJ2-2 | 16 | TRBD2 | many | TRBV20-1 | CSARDLAGSNTGELFF | TGCAGTGCTAGAGACCTAGCGGGCTCGAACACCGGGGAGCTGTTTTTT
TRBJ2-1 | 15 | TRBD2 | many | TRBV7-9 | CASSLGSGIVNEQFF | TGTGCCAGCAGCTTGGGTAGCGGGATAGTCAATGAGCAGTTCTTC
TRBJ2-7 | 13 | TRBD2 | many | TRBV7-6 | CASSGLAGHEQYF | TGTGCCAGCAGCGGACTAGCGGGACATGAGCAGTACTTC
TRBJ1-3 | 18 | TRBD1 | many | TRBV20-1 | CSARDWARTGLSGNTIYF | TGCAGTGCTAGAGATTGGGCCCGGACAGGACTCTCTGGAAACACCATATATTTT
TRBJ1-5 | 14 | TRBD1 | many | TRBV2 | CASSGQGNRQPQHF | TGTGCCAGCAGTGGACAGGGTAACCGTCAGCCCCAGCATTTT
TRBJ1-3 | 14 | TRBD1 | many | TRBV29-1 | CSVVPGQSGNTIYF | TGCAGCGTCGTCCCGGGACAGTCTGGAAACACCATATATTTT
TRBJ2-7 | 12 | - | many | TRBV28 | CASSLDSVGEYF | TGTGCCAGCAGTTTAGATTCCGTTGGGGAGTACTTC
TRBJ2-7 | 13 | - | many | TRBV20-1 | CSASSRSSYEQYF | TGCAGTGCCTCTTCCCGGAGCTCCTACGAGCAGTACTTC
TRBJ1-4 | 15 | - | many | TRBV6-1 | CASSPRPTSNEKLFF | TGTGCCAGCAGCCCCCGGCCGACCTCCAATGAAAAACTGTTTTTT
TRBJ2-7 | 13 | TRBD2 | many | TRBV20-1 | CSASTSGNYEQYF | TGCAGTGCTAGTACTAGCGGGAACTACGAGCAGTACTTC
TRBJ2-2 | 14 | - | few | TRBV12-3/TRBV12-4 | CASSLTGPTGELFF | TGTGCCAGCAGTTTGACAGGTCCTACCGGGGAGCTGTTTTTT
TRBJ1-1 | 13 | - | - | TRBV30 | CAWSRQENTEAFF | TGTGCCTGGAGTCGACAGGAGAACACTGAAGCTTTCTTT
TRBJ2-3 | 16 | TRBD2 | medium-sized | TRBV5-1 | CASSIEPGLAINTQYF | TGCGCCAGCAGCATTGAGCCGGGACTAGCGATAAATACGCAGTATTTT
TRBJ2-7 | 13 | TRBD2 | many | TRBV2 | CASQASGSYEQYF | TGTGCCAGTCAAGCTAGCGGATCCTACGAGCAGTACTTC
TRBJ2-3 | 12 | - | many | TRBV7-9 | CASSPDARGQYF | TGTGCCAGCAGTCCTGATGCAAGGGGGCAGTATTTT
TRBJ2-7 | 14 | - | few | TRBV7-9 | CASSLETGRYEQYF | TGTGCCAGCAGCTTAGAGACAGGGAGGTACGAGCAGTACTTC
TRBJ2-1 | 15 | TRBD2 | many | TRBV10-3 | CAISESAGEVNEQFF | TGTGCCATCAGTGAGTCGGCGGGAGAGGTTAATGAGCAGTTCTTC
TRBJ2-1 | 18 | TRBD2 | many | TRBV24-1 | CATSDPLSGRSDVYEQFF | TGTGCCACCAGTGACCCCCTTAGCGGGAGATCAGACGTCTATGAGCAGTTCTTC
TRBJ2-1 | 15 | - | many | TRBV5-1 | CASSPAGSSYNEQFF | TGCGCCAGCAGCCCTGCGGGGAGCTCCTACAATGAGCAGTTCTTC
TRBJ1-4 | 15 | - | many | TRBV2 | CASSVGAPTSEKLFF | TGTGCCAGCAGTGTCGGCGCACCCACTTCCGAAAAACTGTTTTTT
TRBJ1-4 | 15 | - | many | TRBV27 | CASSLNGVWDEKLFF | TGTGCCAGCAGTTTGAATGGGGTATGGGATGAAAAACTGTTTTTT
TRBJ1-1 | 11 | - | many | TRBV30 | CAWSVRDRAFF | TGTGCCTGGAGTGTGCGAGACAGAGCTTTCTTT
TRBJ2-2 | 12 | - | many | TRBV5-1 | CASSPNTGELFF | TGCGCCAGCAGCCCAAACACCGGGGAGCTGTTTTTT
TRBJ2-7 | 14 | TRBD2 | many | TRBV28 | CASSFLAGGTEQYF | TGTGCCAGCAGTTTTTTAGCGGGAGGTACGGAGCAGTACTTC
TRBJ1-1 | 15 | - | many | TRBV20-1 | CSATDGRRMNTEAFF | TGCAGTGCTACGGATGGGAGACGCATGAACACTGAAGCTTTCTTT
TRBJ1-1 | 14 | - | many | TRBV12-3/TRBV12-4 | CASSLPQGRAEAFF | TGTGCCAGCAGTTTGCCGCAGGGTCGCGCTGAAGCTTTCTTT
TRBJ2-3 | 13 | - | many | TRBV20-1 | CSASVPHTDTQYF | TGCAGTGCTTCAGTTCCCCACACGGATACGCAGTATTTT
TRBJ1-1 | 14 | - | many | TRBV7-9 | CASSLVVLRTEAFF | TGTGCCAGCAGCTTAGTGGTGTTACGTACTGAAGCTTTCTTT
TRBJ1-5 | 15 | - | many | TRBV20-1 | CSARGREGVNQPQHF | TGCAGTGCTAGGGGCAGGGAGGGAGTCAATCAGCCCCAGCATTTT
TRBJ2-6 | 14 | - | - | TRBV29-1 | CSVDLGSTANVLTF | TGCAGCGTTGACCTCGGGAGTACGGCCAACGTCCTGACTTTC
TRBJ2-2 | 17 | - | many | TRBV5-5 | CASSYDIRWSGAGELFF | TGTGCCAGCAGCTATGATATCAGGTGGTCGGGGGCCGGGGAGCTGTTTTTT
TRBJ2-5 | 11 | - | many | TRBV12-3/TRBV12-4 | CASSKWETQYF | TGTGCCAGCTCTAAGTGGGAGACCCAGTACTTC
TRBJ1-1 | 14 | - | once | TRBV6-1 | CASSPRTRGTEAFF | TGTGCCAGCAGTCCGAGAACGAGAGGGACTGAAGCTTTCTTT
TRBJ2-5 | 14 | TRBD1 | many | TRBV5-1 | CASSRGQDQETQYF | TGCGCCAGCAGCCGGGGACAGGACCAAGAGACCCAGTACTTC
TRBJ1-5 | 16 | - | many | TRBV20-1 | CSARMATGGFWQPQHF | TGCAGTGCTAGAATGGCGACCGGGGGCTTTTGGCAGCCCCAGCATTTT
TRBJ1-4 | 16 | TRBD1 | many | TRBV6-6 | CASRPLSTGSNEKLFF | TGTGCCAGCAGGCCGCTTTCGACAGGGTCTAATGAAAAACTGTTTTTT
TRBJ2-2 | 15 | TRBD2 | many | TRBV5-1 | CASGRDSTNTGELFF | TGCGCCAGCGGGAGGGACTCGACCAACACCGGGGAGCTGTTTTTT
TRBJ2-1 | 12 | TRBD2 | many | TRBV3-1 | CASSGRYNEQFF | TGTGCCAGTAGCGGGAGGTACAATGAGCAGTTCTTC
TRBJ2-1 | 16 | TRBD2 | many | TRBV18 | CASSRTSGRNVNEQFF | TGTGCCAGCTCAAGGACTAGCGGGAGGAACGTAAATGAGCAGTTCTTC
TRBJ2-4 | 16 | TRBD1 | many | TRBV12-3/TRBV12-4 | CASSSGQPNLRNIQYF | TGTGCCAGCAGCTCGGGACAGCCTAACCTTCGAAACATTCAGTACTTC
TRBJ2-1 | 12 | - | many | TRBV24-1 | CATSVRGDEQFF | TGTGCCACCAGTGTGAGGGGGGATGAGCAGTTCTTC
TRBJ2-7 | 14 | - | many | TRBV20-1 | CSAEVSASSYEQYF | TGCAGTGCTGAGGTTAGCGCCAGCTCCTACGAGCAGTACTTC
TRBJ1-4 | 13 | - | many | TRBV29-1 | CSVEDGANEKLFF | TGCAGCGTTGAAGACGGAGCTAATGAAAAACTGTTTTTT
TRBJ1-5 | 14 | - | many | TRBV12-3/TRBV12-4 | CASSQAGFGQPQHF | TGTGCCAGCAGTCAGGCAGGGTTCGGTCAGCCCCAGCATTTT